Presented here are 5 T cell receptor beta chains from one specimen sequenced in a study of T cells in Graves' hyperthyroidism and ophthalmopathy. Amplification of TCR beta CDR3 regions was performed using RNA transcripts as template. HTBI primers were the set used in a first-round RT-PCR of the TCR CDR3. Each CDR3 protein is one row after TCRdb ran MiXCR on the multiplex PCR reads. The repertoire includes hundreds of thousands of distinct CDR3 sequences, approximately 44% of them detected once, and approximately 8.2% sits in the top ten. Sequencing was carried out using peripheral blood or thyroid tissue (not recorded which). These receptors came from a woman aged 18-29 years with Graves' hyperthyroidism.

The chain has TRBV7-9 and TRBJ2-7; D is perhaps TRBD2 (6 bases). The end of the DNA is better explained by TRBJ2-1, so the J call may be wrong. The CDR3 totals 12 residues. From germline, CDR1 is SEHNR and CDR2 FQNEAQ (reference sequence). CDR3 sequence (DNA): TGTGCCAGCAGCTTAGATGCGGGAAAGCAGTTCTTC. Its translation: CASSLDAGKQFF.

This clonotype was observed many times. The genes are TRBV5-1 and TRBJ1-1; D remains ambiguous. The CDR3 has 15 residues. CDR1 is SGHRS and CDR2 is YFSETQ in the germline V gene. The V end lost 3 bases, the J end lost 3 bases, and 15 bases lay between the germline ends. The CDR3 here is CASSSRGQAYTEAFF. In DNA, the CDR3 is TGCGCCAGCAGCTCACGAGGCCAGGCATACACTGAAGCTTTCTTT.

This clonotype was found a few times. The junction does not match germline at one end; this may be a read error. The chain links TRBV5-1 to TRBJ2-5; 9 bases line up with TRBD1. This CDR3 has 14 amino acids. The germline CDR1 and CDR2 sequences are SGHRS and YFSETQ. The CDR3 here is CAWNRDRVGGTQYF. The CDR3 DNA reads as TGTGCCTGGAACCGGGACAGGGTAGGCGGGACCCAGTACTTC.

V gene TRBV10-3 combines with J gene TRBJ1-1, with D possibly matching TRBD1 (5 bases). Trimming cost V 7 bases and J 5 bases, with 14 bases left between them. Germline CDR1 is ENHRY and CDR2 is SYGVKD. The CDR3 is 13 residues long. CDR3 loop: CAITLLKGTEAFF. DNA for the CDR3: TGTGCCATCACCCTCCTGAAGGGGACTGAAGCTTTCTTT.

This chain links TRBV19 with TRBJ2-6; 11 bases line up with TRBD2. Germline V gene data show CDR1 as LNHDA and CDR2 as SQIVND (reference sequence). The CDR3 sequence is 16 residues long. Trimming cost V 10 bases and J 4 bases; bases outside gene matches: 9. CDR3 loop: CATETSGAGGANVLTF. CDR3 coding DNA: TGTGCCACCGAGACTAGCGGGGCCGGAGGGGCCAACGTCCTGACTTTC.